Presented here are 29 T cell receptor beta chains from one specimen sequenced in a study of blood T cell repertoires in COVID-19. Data came from immunoSEQ multiplex PCR; TCRdb stores just in-frame clones and leaves some out. The sample records about 190,000 clones, roughly four fifths being singletons. Specimen: peripheral blood. The source of these receptors is a woman in her thirties or forties with acute or convalescent COVID-19.

The chain is built from TRBV6-4 and TRBJ2-1; 8 nucleotides match TRBD2. Germline V gene data show CDR1 as MRHNA and CDR2 as SNTAGT. J was trimmed by 8 bases and V by 2 bases; bases with no gene match: 5. The CDR3 is made up of 14 amino acids. The CDR3 DNA reads TGTGCCAGCAGTGACCCAGCGGGAGCGTATGAGCAGTTCTTC. As protein: CASSDPAGAYEQFF.

The chain is built from TRBV4-2 and TRBJ1-1; D perhaps matches TRBD1 (5 bases). Per the germline V gene, CDR1 is LGHNA and CDR2 is YNFKEQ. V shed 0 bases and J shed 6 bases, with 11 bases lying between them. The CDR3 length is 14 residues. CDR3 nucleotides: TGTGCCAGCAGCCAAGATGCAGGGCCTGCTGAAGCTTTCTTT. Translating gives CASSQDAGPAEAFF.

This rearrangement joins TRBV5-1 to TRBJ1-6; D is unclear. Trimming took 3 bases from V and 0 from J, leaving 16 bases between them. Germline assignment: CDR1 SGHRS and CDR2 YFSETQ. The CDR3 length is 18 residues. The CDR3 coding sequence is TGCGCCAGCAGCTCCTTCGGACTCCGAAGCTCCTATAATTCACCCCTCCACTTT. Protein: CASSSFGLRSSYNSPLHF.

The chain recombines TRBV6-5 with TRBJ1-5; D not resolved. CDR1 is MNHEY, CDR2 SVGAGI, per germline. The ends were cut back, 8 bases at V and 1 base at J, with 9 bases in the middle. CDR3 length: 13 residues. The chain's CDR3 is CASGEWSNQPQHF. DNA for the CDR3: TGTGCCAGCGGGGAGTGGAGCAATCAGCCCCAGCATTTT.

The chain uses TRBV7-9 and TRBJ2-5; no reliable D call. The V and J ends lost 5 bases and 5 bases respectively, with 6 bases between them. This CDR3 is 11 amino acids long. Per the germline V gene, CDR1 is SEHNR and CDR2 is FQNEAQ (reference sequence). The CDR3, as DNA: TGTGCCAGCAGCCCTTCGGAGACCCAGTACTTC. It encodes CASSPSETQYF.

The V call is TRBV2, the J call TRBJ1-6, with D tentatively TRBD1 (6 bases). CDR3 length equals 16 residues. From germline, CDR1 is SNHLY and CDR2 FYNNEI. The V and J ends lost 5 bases and 8 bases respectively, with 19 bases between them. CDR3 coding DNA: TGTGCCAGCAGTAAAGACAGGTCCGGAGTTTATTCACCCCTCCACTTT. Its protein is CASSKDRSGVYSPLHF.

This chain joins TRBV2 and TRBJ1-2, with D unclear. Per germline, CDR1 SNHLY and CDR2 FYNNEI. Trimming stripped 4 bases from V and 6 bases from J, with 12 bases between. This CDR3 has 13 residues. The CDR3 DNA is TGTGCCAGCAGTGTTATGGTTGGAGATGGCTACACCTTC. This codes for CASSVMVGDGYTF.

This chain joins TRBV3-1 (or the pseudogene TRBV3-2) and TRBJ2-7; 9 bases line up with TRBD1. The CDR3 totals 17 residues. V shed 0 bases and J 3 bases; nucleotides not matched to a gene: 9. The germline V gene encodes CDR1 LGHDT and CDR2 YNNKEL (reference sequence). CDR3 in DNA: TGTGCCAGCAGCCAAGATGGGGTTGGGACAGGGAGCTACGAGCAGTACTTC. It codes for CASSQDGVGTGSYEQYF.

This chain uses TRBV6-5 with TRBJ2-7; possibly TRBD2 for D (8 bases). Germline V gene lookup returns CDR1 MNHEY and CDR2 SVGAGI. V lost 6 bases and J 2 bases, leaving 17 bases between the germline ends. This CDR3 has 15 residues. The CDR3 DNA sequence: TGTGCCAGCAGGCCCGGGAGGGGGCTTACCTACGAGCAGTACTTC. Residues: CASRPGRGLTYEQYF.

The rearrangement uses TRBV6-4 and TRBJ1-2; TRBD1 matches at 9 bases. With 6 bases clipped from V and 8 bases from J, the junction kept 7 bases outside the gene matches. This CDR3 comprises 13 residues. Germline CDR1 reads MRHNA; CDR2 reads SNTAGT. The CDR3 sequence is CASSPRTGDGYTF. For the CDR3, the DNA is TGTGCCAGCAGCCCACGGACAGGGGACGGCTACACCTTC.

V and J are TRBV6-5 and TRBJ2-1; D is ambiguous. Trimming pared 5 bases from V and 0 bases from J, leaving 11 bases between. Germline V lookup: CDR1 MNHEY, CDR2 SVGAGI. The CDR3 totals 15 residues. For the CDR3, the DNA is TGTGCCAGCAGTATAACGCCGAGCTCCTACAATGAGCAGTTCTTC. Translating gives CASSITPSSYNEQFF.

This chain connects TRBV12-2 to TRBJ2-1; TRBD1, the table's D call, lacks a check against the DNA. TRBV12-2 is labeled a pseudogene. The CDR3 has 19 amino acids. The CDR3 DNA reads TGTGCAAGTCGTCGCCTTCCAGGGATCTTACCTTACTTTTACAATGAGCAGTTCTTC. Amino acid sequence: CASRRLPGILPYFYNEQFF.

The chain employs TRBV13 and TRBJ2-2; D possibly corresponds to TRBD1 (5 bases). Germline CDR1 and CDR2: PRHDT and FYEKMQ (reference sequence). Trimming took 5 bases from V and 5 from J, leaving 9 bases between them. This CDR3 has 13 residues. CDR3 in amino acids: CASSLQGTGELFF. CDR3 nucleotides: TGTGCCAGCAGCCTTCAGGGTACCGGGGAGCTGTTTTTT.

The V and J genes are TRBV27 and TRBJ2-5; D is possibly TRBD1 (5 bases). The germline V and J ends were trimmed by 6 bases and 5 bases, with 10 bases remaining between them. This CDR3 contains 12 residues. Looked up from germline, CDR1 is MNHEY and CDR2 is SMNVEV (reference sequence). CDR3 sequence reads: CASRGPTETQYF. The DNA of the CDR3 is TGTGCCAGCAGGGGGCCCACGGAGACCCAGTACTTC.

This chain connects TRBV4-1 to TRBJ2-1; TRBD1 matches at 7 bases. Trimming took 1 base from V and 3 from J; bases not matched to a gene: 3. The CDR3 has 15 residues. Germline V CDR1 and CDR2: MGHRA, YSYEKL. Written as DNA, the CDR3 is TGCGCCAGCAGCCAAGGAGACAGGGACTACAATGAGCAGTTCTTC. This encodes CASSQGDRDYNEQFF.

V and J are TRBV4-2 and TRBJ2-3, with D perhaps matching TRBD1 (6 bases). Germline V gene lookup returns CDR1 LGHNA and CDR2 YNFKEQ. V lost 0 bases, J lost 3 bases, and 10 bases lay in between. This CDR3 spans 15 amino acids. The CDR3 coding sequence is TGTGCCAGCAGCCAAGATGAGAGGGGGACAGATACGCAGTATTTT. Its translation is CASSQDERGTDTQYF.

CDR3 in DNA: TGTGCCAGCAGCTTAGCGGGAGGGATCTACGAGCAGTACTTC. This sequence encodes CASSLAGGIYEQYF. The rearrangement joins TRBV7-8 to TRBJ2-7, with 7 bases aligning to TRBD2. The junction had 2 bases not matched to a gene; V was cut back by 0 bases and J by 3 bases. The CDR3 extends over 14 amino acids. Germline CDR1 reads SGHVS; CDR2 reads FQNEAQ.

The chain employs TRBV28 and TRBJ1-6; D not certain. Germline V gene data show CDR1 as MDHEN and CDR2 as SYDVKM. Trimming stripped 2 bases from V and 2 bases from J, with 7 bases between. This CDR3 has 15 amino acids. CDR3 DNA: TGTGCCAGCAGTTTAGCGACAACCTATAATTCACCCCTCCACTTT. This codes for CASSLATTYNSPLHF.

V and J are TRBV20-1 and TRBJ1-1, with D uncertain. Trimming removed 4 bases from V and 1 base from J, with 4 bases in between. Germline CDR1 reads DFQATT; CDR2 reads SNEGSKA (reference sequence). CDR3 length equals 11 residues. The CDR3 region has the DNA TGCAGTGCTATTCAGAACACTGAAGCTTTCTTT. Translating gives CSAIQNTEAFF.

A word on this clone: The junction shows a germline mismatch at one end, possibly a read error. V and J are TRBV19 and TRBJ1-2; the match to TRBD1 covers 7 bases. CDR1 LNHDA and CDR2 SQIVND come from the germline V gene (reference sequence). The CDR3 covers 12 residues. The CDR3 is CASRVPTGRKLF. The DNA for the CDR3 is TGTGCCAGCCGGGTGCCGACAGGGAGAAAACTTTTC.

Only one count was recorded for this clone. Other nucleotide sequences from this sample produce the same CDR3. The rearrangement links TRBV6-1 to TRBJ2-5, with a tentative D call TRBD2 (5 bases). This CDR3 region has 14 residues. Germline CDR1 and CDR2: MNHNS and SASEGT. Trimming took 1 base from V and 1 from J, leaving 7 bases between them. The CDR3 is CASSEGRGQETQYF. The DNA of the CDR3 is TGTGCCAGCAGTGAAGGCCGGGGCCAAGAGACCCAGTACTTC.

This clone has just a few counts. The V call is TRBV5-1, the J call TRBJ1-5; no firm D call. CDR3 length equals 16 residues. Germline V gene data show CDR1 as SGHRS and CDR2 as YFSETQ. V was cut by 4 bases and J by 1 base, with 15 bases left in between. The CDR3 sequence is CASSPAGGESNQPQHF. DNA for the CDR3: TGCGCCAGCAGCCCGGCGGGTGGGGAGAGCAATCAGCCCCAGCATTTT.

V usage is TRBV28 and J usage is TRBJ1-5, with TRBD1 matching 9 bases. V shed 3 bases, J shed 5 bases, and the junction held 8 bases outside the gene matches. The CDR3 runs to 16 residues. CDR1 is MDHEN, CDR2 SYDVKM, per germline. The CDR3 nucleotides read TGTGCCAGCAGTTTTCGTACAGGGGGCGGAGATCAGCCCCAGCATTTT. Its translation: CASSFRTGGGDQPQHF.

In DNA, the CDR3 is TGCGCCAGCAGCTCCCCTCCGGGGGGCACTGAAGCTTTCTTT. This codes for CASSSPPGGTEAFF. V usage is TRBV5-1 and J usage is TRBJ1-1; tentatively, D is TRBD1 (5 bases). V lost 3 bases to trimming and J lost 4 bases, with 13 bases between them. CDR1 is SGHRS and CDR2 is YFSETQ in the germline V gene. This CDR3 is 14 amino acids long.

This sequence joins TRBV27 and TRBJ1-5; the D gene is possibly TRBD1 (5 bases). Germline lookup yields CDR1 MNHEY and CDR2 SMNVEV (reference sequence). The CDR3 length is 14 residues. V gave up 3 bases and J gave up 6 bases, with 12 bases separating them. CDR3 sequence: CASSFQGGLQPQHF. The CDR3 DNA reads as TGTGCCAGCAGTTTTCAGGGCGGCCTTCAGCCCCAGCATTTT.

This clone appeared a few times. The chain links TRBV30 to TRBJ1-2; TRBD1 matches 7 bases. V lost 5 bases to trimming and J lost 4 bases; unmatched junction nucleotides: 16. This CDR3 comprises 16 residues. Germline CDR1 and CDR2: GTSNPN and SVGIG (reference sequence). CDR3 sequence: CAWAPNRQGISYGYTF. The CDR3 DNA reads TGTGCCTGGGCGCCAAACCGACAGGGAATCTCCTATGGCTACACCTTC.

As for this clone: The same CDR3 also results from other DNA sequences found in this sample. This rearrangement joins TRBV7-3 to TRBJ2-3; tentatively, D is TRBD1 (5 bases). Deletions cut 2 bases from V and 2 bases from J, with 8 bases between. This CDR3 has 14 residues. Germline V CDR1 and CDR2: SGHTA, FQGTGA. The CDR3 DNA sequence: TGTGCCAGCAGCTTAGGGGCTTCCACAGATACGCAGTATTTT. Protein: CASSLGASTDTQYF.

The CDR3 spells CASSQVDRVDGYTF. The CDR3 DNA reads TGTGCCAGCAGCCAAGTCGACAGGGTGGATGGCTACACCTTC. V is TRBV4-2 and J is TRBJ1-2, with 7 nucleotides matching TRBD1. V lost 1 base to trimming and J lost 6 bases; unmatched junction nucleotides: 5. The CDR3 loop spans 14 amino acids. Germline V lookup: CDR1 LGHNA, CDR2 YNFKEQ.

V gene TRBV14 combines with J gene TRBJ2-2, with TRBD1 identical over 8 bases. Trimming at V came to 6 bases and at J to 5 bases, leaving 5 bases not matched to a gene. Germline CDR1 reads SGHDN; CDR2 reads FVKESK. The CDR3 totals 14 residues. The CDR3 loop is CASRIRGQTGELFF. The DNA for the CDR3 is TGTGCCAGCAGGATCAGGGGGCAAACCGGGGAGCTGTTTTTT.